What follows are 20 T cell receptor beta chains derived from one specimen sequenced in a study of shared clonotypes between healthy human individuals. Here immunoSEQ multiplex PCR was the method, and the copy in TCRdb shows in-frame clones only, minus some. The table records millions of clones, around 94% of them present only once. The sequenced sample consisted of naive CD4+ T cells sorted from blood. The subset here: CD45RA+ positively selected. These TCRs come from a man younger than 35 in good health.

The chain joins TRBV2 to TRBJ1-1; D perhaps matches TRBD1 (5 bases). Deletions cut 8 bases from V and 0 bases from J, with 10 bases between. In germline, CDR1 is SNHLY, CDR2 FYNNEI. The CDR3 has 13 residues. The CDR3 here is CASPGGLNTEAFF. The CDR3 nucleotides read TGTGCCAGCCCTGGGGGATTGAACACTGAAGCTTTCTTT. The full variable domain, its missing parts supplied by reference TRBV2 and TRBJ1-1, is EPEVTQTPSHQVTQMGQEVILRCVPISNHLYFYWYRQILGQKVEFLVSFYNNEISEKSEIFDDQFSVERPDGSNFTLKIRSTKLEDSAMYFCASPGGLNTEAFFGQGTRLTVV.

This clone was observed a single time. This chain connects TRBV7-8 to TRBJ2-7; 8 bases line up with TRBD1. Germline V lookup: CDR1 SGHVS, CDR2 FQNEAQ. Trimming took 4 bases from V and 4 from J; bases not matched to a gene: 9. The CDR3 extends over 15 amino acids. The CDR3 reads CASSSVPGGRYEQYF. In nucleotides, the CDR3 is TGTGCCAGCAGCTCCGTCCCAGGGGGCAGATACGAGCAGTACTTC.

This chain links TRBV30 with TRBJ2-2; no firm D call. The CDR3 runs to 14 residues. Looked up from germline, CDR1 is GTSNPN and CDR2 is SVGIG (reference sequence). Between the trimmed V and J ends, which lost 2 bases and 0 bases, there was a span of 7 bases. CDR3 loop: CAWSLQPNTGELFF. CDR3 nucleotide sequence: TGTGCCTGGAGTTTACAGCCGAACACCGGGGAGCTGTTTTTT.

The V and J genes are TRBV7-2 and TRBJ1-2, with D uncertain. The germline V gene encodes CDR1 SGHTA and CDR2 FQGNSA. Trimming removed 2 bases at V and 8 bases at J, with 18 bases between. This CDR3 contains 15 residues. This CDR3 reads CASSLLPTREDGYTF. The CDR3 bases are TGTGCCAGCAGCTTACTACCAACCCGAGAGGACGGCTACACCTTC.

The chain combines TRBV2 with TRBJ1-5, with 7 bases identical to TRBD1. The CDR3 spans 15 residues. The V gene's germline CDR1 is SNHLY and CDR2 FYNNEI. Trimming removed 7 bases from V and 6 bases from J; junction bases left unmatched: 12. This CDR3 is CASTFTDRVSQPQHF. The DNA for the CDR3 is TGTGCCAGCACCTTTACCGACAGGGTGAGTCAGCCCCAGCATTTT.

The CDR3 coding sequence is TGTGCCAGCAGCTTAGAGGGGGCAGATACGCAGTATTTT. It specifies CASSLEGADTQYF. The J gene is TRBJ2-3, the V gene TRBV7-9; TRBD1 might be the D (6 bases). The CDR3 spans 13 residues. V was shortened by 1 base and J by 4 bases, with 6 bases between the two germline ends. The V gene's germline CDR1 is SEHNR and CDR2 FQNEAQ (reference sequence). Complete variable domain (other parts from reference TRBV7-9 and TRBJ2-3): DTGVSQNPRHKITKRGQNVTFRCDPISEHNRLYWYRQTLGQGPEFLTYFQNEAQLEKSRLLSDRFSAERPKGSFSTLEIQRTEQGDSAMYLCASSLEGADTQYFGPGTRLTVL.

This clone was seen once. The chain uses TRBV10-3 and TRBJ2-5; 9 nucleotides line up with TRBD1. The tail of the sequence fits TRBJ2-7 better, so the J call may be wrong. The CDR3 sequence is 14 residues long. Looked up from germline, CDR1 is ENHRY and CDR2 is SYGVKD. This CDR3 is CAISEGTGLYEQYF. As DNA, the CDR3 is TGTGCCATCAGTGAGGGGACAGGGCTCTACGAGCAGTACTTC.

The chain carries TRBV6-5 and TRBJ1-2, with 7 bases that match TRBD1. The V gene end was trimmed by 6 bases and the J gene end by 4 bases; junction bases not matched to a gene: 11. The CDR3 extends over 15 amino acids. Germline loops: CDR1 MNHEY, CDR2 SVGAGI. CDR3 amino acids: CASRSGGTVSYGYTF. The CDR3 DNA is TGTGCCAGCAGATCAGGGGGGACAGTATCCTATGGCTACACCTTC.

Remarks on this clone: Other nucleotide sequences from this sample produce the same CDR3. This chain connects TRBV7-9 to TRBJ2-7; D is unclear. V lost 3 bases to trimming and J lost 0 bases, with 6 bases between them. The length of the CDR3 is 13 residues. Germline V gene sequence: CDR1 SEHNR, CDR2 FQNEAQ (reference sequence). The CDR3 DNA is TGTGCCAGCAGCTTCCCCCCCTCCTACGAGCAGTACTTC. It yields the protein CASSFPPSYEQYF.

To note about this clone: This sample includes further DNA sequences coding for the same CDR3. The chain links TRBV5-4 to TRBJ2-5; either TRBD1 or TRBD2 may fit D (6 bases each). The CDR3 is 14 amino acids. The ends were cut back, 0 bases at V and 4 bases at J, with 10 bases in the middle. CDR1 and CDR2 from the germline V gene are SGHNT and YYREEE (reference sequence). CDR3 nucleotides: TGTGCCAGCAGCTTGGGGGGGGCCTTAGAGACCCAGTACTTC. As protein: CASSLGGALETQYF.

A single count supports this clone. Other DNA sequences in the same sample also yield this CDR3. This rearrangement joins TRBV9 to TRBJ2-1; the D is unclear. This CDR3 contains 13 residues. V lost 0 bases to trimming and J lost 2 bases, with 3 bases between them. The V gene's germline CDR1 is SGDLS and CDR2 YYNGEE. For the CDR3, the DNA is TGTGCCAGCAGCGTAGAGACCTACAATGAGCAGTTCTTC. Amino acids: CASSVETYNEQFF.

On this clone: The junction departs from germline at one end; a sequencing error may be responsible. The chain has TRBV7-7 and TRBJ1-4, with D possibly being TRBD1 (6 bases). The length of the CDR3 is 15 residues. Germline CDR1 reads SSHAT; CDR2 reads FNYEAQ (reference sequence). The CDR3: CASSLQGGANEKLFF. CDR3 DNA sequence: TGTGCTAGCAGCCTACAGGGAGGGGCTAATGAAAAACTGTTTTTT.

The chain has TRBV13 and TRBJ1-6; a weak D match, TRBD1 (5 bases). CDR1 is PRHDT and CDR2 is FYEKMQ in the germline V gene (reference sequence). The CDR3 has 17 residues. Trimming cost V 4 bases and J 8 bases, with 21 bases left between them. The CDR3 sequence: CASSSHGTSKGDSPLHF. The CDR3 DNA reads TGTGCCAGCAGCTCCCATGGGACGTCCAAGGGCGATTCACCCCTCCACTTT.

The chain couples TRBV29-1 to TRBJ2-1; tentative D call: TRBD2 (5 bases). Trimming stripped 8 bases from V and 7 bases from J, with 18 bases between. Germline values: CDR1 SQVTM, CDR2 ANQGSEA. CDR3 length equals 13 residues. CDR3 nucleotides: TGCAGCTCCTGTTGCGGGTCCCTTAATGAGCAGTTCTTC. Its protein product is CSSCCGSLNEQFF.

The V gene is TRBV10-3, the J gene TRBJ2-6; weak D call: TRBD2 (5 bases). The CDR3 totals 18 residues. Trimming removed 0 bases from V and 4 bases from J, with 16 bases in between. Germline V lookup: CDR1 ENHRY, CDR2 SYGVKD. CDR3 nucleotide sequence: TGTGCCATCAGTGAGTCTTCGGTTGGGAGCTCGGGGGCCAACGTCCTGACTTTC. Translation gives CAISESSVGSSGANVLTF.

This chain joins TRBV6-1 and TRBJ1-1; D not resolved. V lost 5 bases, J lost 1 base, and 8 bases lay in between. Germline V gives CDR1 MNHNS, CDR2 SASEGT. The CDR3 has 13 amino acids. CDR3: CASSSIRNTEAFF. As DNA, the CDR3 is TGTGCCAGCAGTTCGATAAGGAACACTGAAGCTTTCTTT.

The V gene is TRBV28, the J gene TRBJ1-1, with a weak D call TRBD1 (6 bases). The CDR3 contains 14 residues. Trimming stripped 8 bases from V and 6 bases from J, with 19 bases between. Germline V gene lookup returns CDR1 MDHEN and CDR2 SYDVKM. This chain's CDR3 is CASGVFRGWAEAFF. CDR3 in DNA: TGTGCCAGCGGAGTCTTCAGGGGCTGGGCTGAAGCTTTCTTT.

The chain combines TRBV9 with TRBJ2-1; D is perhaps TRBD1 (5 bases). From germline, CDR1 is SGDLS and CDR2 YYNGEE. V lost 3 bases, J lost 8 bases, and 6 bases lay in between. CDR3 size: 11 residues. DNA for the CDR3: TGTGCCAGCAGCGAGGGGTATGAGCAGTTCTTC. Its protein product is CASSEGYEQFF.

For the CDR3, the DNA is TGTGCCAGCAGTGGAGGGGCGTACAGGGACACCTTC. Protein: CASSGGAYRDTF. The chain joins TRBV2 to TRBJ1-2; a weak D match, TRBD1 (6 bases). V dropped 4 bases and J dropped 12 bases, with 15 bases sitting between them. Germline loops: CDR1 SNHLY, CDR2 FYNNEI. CDR3 length: 12 residues. Together with reference TRBV2 and TRBJ1-2, the CDR3 gives the full variable domain: EPEVTQTPSHQVTQMGQEVILRCVPISNHLYFYWYRQILGQKVEFLVSFYNNEISEKSEIFDDQFSVERPDGSNFTLKIRSTKLEDSAMYFCASSGGAYRDTFGSGTRLTVV.

The chain carries TRBV6-1 and TRBJ2-7; D gene unclear. Germline V gene sequence: CDR1 MNHNS, CDR2 SASEGT. This CDR3 has 14 amino acids. The ends were cut back, 4 bases at V and 2 bases at J, with 12 bases in the middle. CDR3 region: CASSVTYGAYEQYF. CDR3 DNA sequence: TGTGCCAGCAGTGTTACGTACGGAGCCTACGAGCAGTACTTC.